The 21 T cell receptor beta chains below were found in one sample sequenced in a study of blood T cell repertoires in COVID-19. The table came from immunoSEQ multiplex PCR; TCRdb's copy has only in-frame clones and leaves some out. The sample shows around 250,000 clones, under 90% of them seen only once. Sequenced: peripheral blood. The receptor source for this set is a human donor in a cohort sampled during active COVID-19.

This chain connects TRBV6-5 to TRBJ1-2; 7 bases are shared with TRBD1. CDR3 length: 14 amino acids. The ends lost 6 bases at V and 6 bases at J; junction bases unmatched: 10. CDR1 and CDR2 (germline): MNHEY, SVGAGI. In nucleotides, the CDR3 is TGTGCCAGCAGAATGACAGGGACACGTGATGGCTACACCTTC. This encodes CASRMTGTRDGYTF.

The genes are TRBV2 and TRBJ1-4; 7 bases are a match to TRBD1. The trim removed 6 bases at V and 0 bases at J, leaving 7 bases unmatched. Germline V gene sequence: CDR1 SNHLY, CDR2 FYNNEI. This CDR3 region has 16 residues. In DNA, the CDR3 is TGTGCCAGCAGAGCAACTACAGGGGCAACTAATGAAAAACTGTTTTTT. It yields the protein CASRATTGATNEKLFF. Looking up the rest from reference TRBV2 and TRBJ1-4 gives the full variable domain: EPEVTQTPSHQVTQMGQEVILRCVPISNHLYFYWYRQILGQKVEFLVSFYNNEISEKSEIFDDQFSVERPDGSNFTLKIRSTKLEDSAMYFCASRATTGATNEKLFFGSGTQLSVL.

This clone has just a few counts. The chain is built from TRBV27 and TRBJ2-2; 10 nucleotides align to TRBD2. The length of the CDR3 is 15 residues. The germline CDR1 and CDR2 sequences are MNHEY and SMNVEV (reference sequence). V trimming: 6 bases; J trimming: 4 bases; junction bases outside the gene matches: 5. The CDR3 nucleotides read TGTGCCAGCAGCAAACTAGCGGGGATCACCGGGGAGCTGTTTTTT. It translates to CASSKLAGITGELFF.

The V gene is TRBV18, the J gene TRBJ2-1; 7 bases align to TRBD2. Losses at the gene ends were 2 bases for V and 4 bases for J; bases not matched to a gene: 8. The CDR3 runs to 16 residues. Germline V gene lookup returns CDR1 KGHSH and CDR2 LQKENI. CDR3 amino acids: CASSPVGGLGYNEQFF. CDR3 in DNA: TGTGCCAGCTCACCAGTGGGCGGACTAGGTTACAATGAGCAGTTCTTC.

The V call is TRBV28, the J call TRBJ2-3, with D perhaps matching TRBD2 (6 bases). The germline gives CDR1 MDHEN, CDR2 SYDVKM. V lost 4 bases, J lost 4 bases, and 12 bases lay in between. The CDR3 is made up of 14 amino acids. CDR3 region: CASSSLTRPDTQYF. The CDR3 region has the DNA TGTGCCAGCAGTTCGTTGACTAGACCAGATACGCAGTATTTT.

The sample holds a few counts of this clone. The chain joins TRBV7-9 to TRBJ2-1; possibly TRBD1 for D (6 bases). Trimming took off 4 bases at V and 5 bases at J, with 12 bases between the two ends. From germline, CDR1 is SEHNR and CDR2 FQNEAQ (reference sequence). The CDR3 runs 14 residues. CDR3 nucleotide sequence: TGTGCCAGCAGCTCTAGGACAGCCGACAATGAGCAGTTCTTC. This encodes CASSSRTADNEQFF.

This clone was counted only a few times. The DNA of the CDR3 is TGTGCCAGCAGCAGAACCAGGCTCGAGACCCAGTACTTC. Translated: CASSRTRLETQYF. This chain joins TRBV7-2 and TRBJ2-5; D remains ambiguous. In germline, CDR1 is SGHTA, CDR2 FQGNSA. The V and J ends lost 5 bases and 5 bases respectively, with 12 bases between them. The CDR3 has 13 residues.

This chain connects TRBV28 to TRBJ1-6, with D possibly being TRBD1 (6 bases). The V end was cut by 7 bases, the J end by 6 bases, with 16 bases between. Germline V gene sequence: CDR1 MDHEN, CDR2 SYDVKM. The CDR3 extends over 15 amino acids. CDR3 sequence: CASNYRVSRNSPLHF. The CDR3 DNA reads TGTGCCAGCAATTACAGGGTATCCCGTAATTCACCCCTCCACTTT.

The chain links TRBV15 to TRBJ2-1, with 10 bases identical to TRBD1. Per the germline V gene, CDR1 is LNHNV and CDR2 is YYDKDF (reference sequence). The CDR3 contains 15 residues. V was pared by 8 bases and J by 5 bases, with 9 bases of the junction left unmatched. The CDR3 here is CATGPGTGAHNEQFF. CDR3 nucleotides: TGTGCCACCGGTCCCGGGACAGGGGCCCACAATGAGCAGTTCTTC.

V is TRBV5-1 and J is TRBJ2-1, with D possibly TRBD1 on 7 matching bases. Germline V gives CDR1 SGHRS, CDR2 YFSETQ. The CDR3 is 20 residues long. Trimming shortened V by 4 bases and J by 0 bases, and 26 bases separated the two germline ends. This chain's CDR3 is CASSIRTGQIGLSSYNEQFF. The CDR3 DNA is TGCGCCAGCAGCATCCGGACAGGCCAGATCGGACTAAGCTCCTACAATGAGCAGTTCTTC.

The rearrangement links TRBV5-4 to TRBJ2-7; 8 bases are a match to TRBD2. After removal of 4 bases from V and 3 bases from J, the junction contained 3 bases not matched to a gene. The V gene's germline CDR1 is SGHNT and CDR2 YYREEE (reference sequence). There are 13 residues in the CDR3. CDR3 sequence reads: CASSLAGNYEQYF. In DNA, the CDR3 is TGTGCCAGCAGCCTAGCGGGCAACTACGAGCAGTACTTC.

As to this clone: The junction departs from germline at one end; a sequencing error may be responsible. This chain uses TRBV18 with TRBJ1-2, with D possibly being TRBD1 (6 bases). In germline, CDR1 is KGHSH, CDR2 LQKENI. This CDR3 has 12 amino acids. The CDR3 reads CASSPTGRHFAF. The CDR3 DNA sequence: TGTGCCAGCTCACCCACAGGGAGACACTTCGCCTTC.

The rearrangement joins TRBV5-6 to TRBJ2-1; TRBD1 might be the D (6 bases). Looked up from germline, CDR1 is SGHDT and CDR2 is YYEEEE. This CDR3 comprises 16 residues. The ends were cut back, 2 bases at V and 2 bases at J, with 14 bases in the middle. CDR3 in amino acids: CASSFRSGHPYNEQFF. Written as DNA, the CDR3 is TGTGCCAGCAGCTTCAGGTCGGGACACCCCTACAATGAGCAGTTCTTC.

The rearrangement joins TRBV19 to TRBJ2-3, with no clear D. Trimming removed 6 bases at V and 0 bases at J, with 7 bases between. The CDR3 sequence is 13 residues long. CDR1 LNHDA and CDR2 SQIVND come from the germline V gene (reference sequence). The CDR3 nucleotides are TGTGCCAGTAGCAAAGCTAGCACAGATACGCAGTATTTT. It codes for CASSKASTDTQYF.

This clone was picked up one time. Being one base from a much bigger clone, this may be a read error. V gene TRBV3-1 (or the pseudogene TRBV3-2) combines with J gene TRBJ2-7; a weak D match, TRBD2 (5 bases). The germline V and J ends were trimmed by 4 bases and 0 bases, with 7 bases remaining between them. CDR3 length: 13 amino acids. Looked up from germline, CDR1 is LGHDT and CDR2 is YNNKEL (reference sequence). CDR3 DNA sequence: TGTGCCAGCAGCCTCGGACTCTCCTACGAGCAGTACTTC. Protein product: CASSLGLSYEQYF.

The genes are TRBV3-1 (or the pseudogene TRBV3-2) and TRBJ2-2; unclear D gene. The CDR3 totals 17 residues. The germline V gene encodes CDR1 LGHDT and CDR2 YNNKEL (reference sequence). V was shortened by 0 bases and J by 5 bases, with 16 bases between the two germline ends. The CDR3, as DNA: TGTGCCAGCAGCCAAGAGGCCAGGATAATTCGTACCGGGGAGCTGTTTTTT. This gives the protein CASSQEARIIRTGELFF.

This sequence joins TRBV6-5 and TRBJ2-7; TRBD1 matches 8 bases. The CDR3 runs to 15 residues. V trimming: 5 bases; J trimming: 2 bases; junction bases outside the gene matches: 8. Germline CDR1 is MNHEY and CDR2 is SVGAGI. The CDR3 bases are TGTGCCAGCAGTCCCGACAGGGGTTCTACCTACGAGCAGTACTTC. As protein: CASSPDRGSTYEQYF.

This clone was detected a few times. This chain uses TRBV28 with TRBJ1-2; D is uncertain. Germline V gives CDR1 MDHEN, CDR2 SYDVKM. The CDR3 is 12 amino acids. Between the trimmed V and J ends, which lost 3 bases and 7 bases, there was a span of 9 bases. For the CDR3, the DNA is TGTGCCAGCAGTTTGCCCGGGGTTGGCTACACCTTC. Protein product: CASSLPGVGYTF.

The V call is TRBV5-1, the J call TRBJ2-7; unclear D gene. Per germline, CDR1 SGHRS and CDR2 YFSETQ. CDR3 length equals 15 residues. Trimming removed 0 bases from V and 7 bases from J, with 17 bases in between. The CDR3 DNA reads TGCGCCAGCAGCTTGGAGCAGGCCCCTCCTAAAGAGCAGTACTTC. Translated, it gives CASSLEQAPPKEQYF.

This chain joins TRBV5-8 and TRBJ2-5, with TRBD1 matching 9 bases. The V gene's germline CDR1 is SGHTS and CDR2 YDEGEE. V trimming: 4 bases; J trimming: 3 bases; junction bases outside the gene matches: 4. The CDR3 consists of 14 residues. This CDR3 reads CASSRGTGKETQYF. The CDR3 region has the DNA TGTGCCAGCAGCCGCGGGACAGGGAAAGAGACCCAGTACTTC.

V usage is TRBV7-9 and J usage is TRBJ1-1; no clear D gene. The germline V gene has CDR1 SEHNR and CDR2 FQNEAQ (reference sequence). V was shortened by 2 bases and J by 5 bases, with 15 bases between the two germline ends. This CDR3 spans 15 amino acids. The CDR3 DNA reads TGTGCCAGCAGCTTAAGTAAGGTGCGGAAAACTGAAGCTTTCTTT. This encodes CASSLSKVRKTEAFF.